A single sample gave rise to the 30 T cell receptor beta chains below, sequenced in a study of shared clonotypes between healthy human individuals. Generated by immunoSEQ multiplex PCR, the TCRdb table keeps only in-frame clones and is missing some. The sample contains roughly 2,300,000 clones, around 92% of which appear only once. Sequenced sample: naive CD4+ T cells from PBMCs. The sample's subset: CD45RA+ positively selected. Source of these receptors: a man aged 18 to 35 in good health. Some clones in this sample may be carry-over from other donors' samples.

On this clone itself: This sample includes further DNA sequences coding for the same CDR3. This rearrangement joins TRBV28 to TRBJ2-2; D call uncertain. V was cut by 4 bases and J by 3 bases, with 12 bases left in between. Germline assignment: CDR1 MDHEN and CDR2 SYDVKM. The CDR3 totals 15 residues. The DNA of the CDR3 is TGTGCCAGCAGTTCCCCCGGACGGGACACCGGGGAGCTGTTTTTT. Translation: CASSSPGRDTGELFF.

The V and J genes are TRBV6-1 and TRBJ1-1; D uncertain. Germline loops: CDR1 MNHNS, CDR2 SASEGT. This CDR3 is built from 15 residues. V dropped 3 bases and J dropped 3 bases, with 14 bases sitting between them. The CDR3 protein is CASSELEAGHTEAFF. The CDR3 DNA reads as TGTGCCAGCAGTGAGTTAGAGGCCGGGCACACTGAAGCTTTCTTT.

The rearrangement links TRBV7-9 to TRBJ1-1, with D hard to call. Germline CDR1 SEHNR, CDR2 FQNEAQ (reference sequence). The length of the CDR3 is 13 residues. V lost 0 bases and J lost 12, with 14 bases in between. The CDR3 is CASSLAAGEYSFF. The CDR3 DNA sequence: TGTGCCAGCAGCTTAGCGGCCGGGGAGTACTCTTTCTTT.

This clone appeared once. The V gene is TRBV5-5, the J gene TRBJ2-2; 14 bases are shared with TRBD2. This CDR3 has 17 amino acids. V was pared by 2 bases and J by 7 bases, with 7 bases of the junction left unmatched. The germline gives CDR1 SGHKS, CDR2 YYEKEE (reference sequence). In DNA, the CDR3 is TGTGCCAGCAGCTTTACCGGGACTAGCGGGAGTAGCGGGGAGCTGTTTTTT. This codes for CASSFTGTSGSSGELFF.

This sequence joins TRBV5-1 and TRBJ2-3, with TRBD2 matching 9 bases. This CDR3 spans 16 amino acids. The V gene's germline CDR1 is SGHRS and CDR2 YFSETQ. Trimming cost V 2 bases and J 2 bases; bases outside gene matches: 6. CDR3 in amino acids: CASSLTSGFVTDTQYF. For the CDR3, the DNA is TGCGCCAGCAGCTTAACTAGCGGGTTCGTCACAGATACGCAGTATTTT.

The genes are TRBV5-1 and TRBJ1-1; D remains unclear. Germline V lookup: CDR1 SGHRS, CDR2 YFSETQ. The CDR3 is 16 residues long. The V and J ends lost 0 bases and 4 bases respectively, with 16 bases between them. The CDR3 sequence: CASSLEGSGESTEAFF. CDR3 nucleotides: TGCGCCAGCAGCTTGGAGGGTAGCGGGGAGAGCACTGAAGCTTTCTTT.

The chain uses TRBV21-1 and TRBJ2-1; the table's D call, TRBD1, has no DNA check behind it. TRBV21-1 is classified as a pseudogene. This CDR3 has 17 residues. The CDR3 DNA sequence: TGTGCCAGCAGCAAGTCATATCGCAGTGTTTTCTACAATGAGCAGTTCTTC. Translating gives CASSKSYRSVFYNEQFF.

This chain connects TRBV15 to TRBJ1-1; weak D call: TRBD1 (6 bases). V was clipped by 8 bases and J by 1 base, with 8 bases between them. This CDR3 is built from 12 residues. CDR1 LNHNV and CDR2 YYDKDF come from the germline V gene (reference sequence). Written as DNA, the CDR3 is TGTGCCACCCAGACAGGGAACACTGAAGCTTTCTTT. Its translation: CATQTGNTEAFF.

The CDR3 DNA sequence: TGTGCCAGTAGTATAGCCGACAGCCAAGAGACCCAGTACTTC. Translated, it gives CASSIADSQETQYF. This chain joins TRBV19 and TRBJ2-5; weak D call: TRBD1 (5 bases). Per the germline V gene, CDR1 is LNHDA and CDR2 is SQIVND (reference sequence). Trimming left V 1 base short and J 1 base short, with 7 bases between. This CDR3 is 14 amino acids long.

V is TRBV7-9 and J is TRBJ2-4, with D possibly TRBD1 on 5 matching bases. The CDR3 totals 14 residues. V was trimmed by 4 bases and J by 6 bases, leaving 13 bases between them. Looked up from germline, CDR1 is SEHNR and CDR2 is FQNEAQ (reference sequence). CDR3 residues: CASSSSTVPNIQYF. The CDR3 region has the DNA TGTGCCAGCAGCTCGTCGACAGTTCCAAACATTCAGTACTTC.

CDR3 nucleotide sequence: TGTGCCAGCAGCGTAGAAGTGGGACAGTATTACGAGCAGTACTTC. It encodes CASSVEVGQYYEQYF. The rearrangement links TRBV9 to TRBJ2-7; TRBD1 matches 7 bases. Germline CDR1 is SGDLS and CDR2 is YYNGEE. CDR3 length: 15 residues. Trimming at V came to 0 bases and at J to 4 bases, leaving 7 bases not matched to a gene.

This chain joins TRBV5-1 and TRBJ2-1; unclear D gene. With 4 bases removed from V and 0 bases from J, the gap between germline ends came to 11 bases. The germline V gene encodes CDR1 SGHRS and CDR2 YFSETQ. The CDR3 is 15 amino acids. The CDR3 reads CASSLWGDSYNEQFF. CDR3 DNA sequence: TGCGCCAGCAGCCTATGGGGTGACTCCTACAATGAGCAGTTCTTC.

The chain employs TRBV19 and TRBJ2-7, with 7 bases fitting TRBD1. V dropped 6 bases and J dropped 2; count of bases not matched to a gene: 10. CDR1 LNHDA and CDR2 SQIVND come from the germline V gene (reference sequence). The CDR3 consists of 15 residues. The CDR3: CASSPNRGRAYEQYF. The CDR3 DNA is TGTGCCAGTAGCCCAAACAGGGGCAGGGCCTACGAGCAGTACTTC. The full variable domain, rest sourced from reference TRBV19 and TRBJ2-7, is DGGITQSPKYLFRKEGQNVTLSCEQNLNHDAMYWYRQDPGQGLRLIYYSQIVNDFQKGDIAEGYSVSREKKESFPLTVTSAQKNPTAFYLCASSPNRGRAYEQYFGPGTRLTVT.

The chain recombines TRBV4-1 with TRBJ2-3, with D maybe TRBD2 (5 bases). The ends were cut back, 10 bases at V and 4 bases at J, with 15 bases in the middle. The germline CDR1 and CDR2 sequences are MGHRA and YSYEKL. The CDR3 is 13 residues long. CDR3 in amino acids: CATSLAVPDTQYF. CDR3 DNA sequence: TGCGCCACGTCCCTAGCTGTCCCAGATACGCAGTATTTT.

The gene calls are TRBV7-2 and TRBJ2-2; TRBD1 matches at 8 bases. Trimming took 5 bases from V and 9 from J; bases not matched to a gene: 11. CDR1 SGHTA and CDR2 FQGNSA come from the germline V gene. This CDR3 has 15 residues. The DNA for the CDR3 is TGTGCCAGCAGCCGCGGCGGGGCAGGGGGCCGGGAGCTGTTTTTT. It is translated as CASSRGGAGGRELFF. Full variable domain (missing parts from reference TRBV7-2 and TRBJ2-2): GAGVSQSPSNKVTEKGKDVELRCDPISGHTALYWYRQSLGQGLEFLIYFQGNSAPDKSGLPSDRFSAERTGGSVSTLTIQRTQQEDSAVYLCASSRGGAGGRELFFGEGSRLTVL.

Concerning this clone: No DNA is shown, since the ends of the CDR3 on it are uncertain; the CDR3 is the one TCRdb lists. The rearrangement uses TRBV5-6 and TRBJ2-5; the table's D call, TRBD2, has no DNA check behind it. Per germline, CDR1 SGHDT and CDR2 YYEEEE. The CDR3 adds up to 16 amino acids, both ends counted. The CDR3 sequence is CASSFLWTSVQETQYF.

Of note for this clone: This sample also contains other DNA sequences that code for the same CDR3. The chain joins TRBV5-4 to TRBJ2-1, with D possibly being TRBD2 (6 bases). Trimming removed 0 bases at V and 7 bases at J, with 8 bases between. Germline V gives CDR1 SGHNT, CDR2 YYREEE (reference sequence). CDR3 length: 13 residues. CDR3 sequence (DNA): TGTGCCAGCAGCTTGGCCGCGGGAAATGAGCAGTTCTTC. The encoded protein is CASSLAAGNEQFF. The variable domain in full, completed from reference TRBV5-4 and TRBJ2-1, reads ETGVTQSPTHLIKTRGQQVTLRCSSQSGHNTVSWYQQALGQGPQFIFQYYREEENGRGNFPPRFSGLQFPNYSSELNVNALELDDSALYLCASSLAAGNEQFFGPGTRLTVL.

On this clone: This sample includes further DNA sequences coding for the same CDR3. The V call is TRBV5-1, the J call TRBJ2-5; 7 nucleotides agree with TRBD2. Trimming took 4 bases from V and 5 from J; bases not matched to a gene: 5. The germline CDR1 and CDR2 sequences are SGHRS and YFSETQ. The CDR3 covers 13 residues. The CDR3, as DNA: TGCGCCAGCAGCCTGACCGGGGGGGAGACCCAGTACTTC. Protein product: CASSLTGGETQYF.

V is TRBV11-2 and J is TRBJ2-2; the D is unclear. The CDR3 sequence is 14 residues long. CDR1 is SGHAT, CDR2 FQNNGV, per germline. V lost 3 bases and J 2 bases, leaving 7 bases between the germline ends. DNA of the CDR3: TGTGCCAGCAGCTTCGCAGTCAACACCGGGGAGCTGTTTTTT. This codes for CASSFAVNTGELFF.

The V and J genes are TRBV7-2 and TRBJ2-7; TRBD1 aligns across 7 bases. Germline V lookup: CDR1 SGHTA, CDR2 FQGNSA. This CDR3 comprises 16 residues. Trimming took 5 bases from V and 0 from J; bases not matched to a gene: 10. Here the CDR3 reads CASSVAGTASSYEQYF. CDR3 sequence (DNA): TGTGCCAGCAGCGTCGCCGGGACAGCTAGCTCCTACGAGCAGTACTTC.

The rearrangement links TRBV7-9 to TRBJ2-2; D remains unclear. V lost 5 bases to trimming and J lost 3 bases, with 7 bases between them. This CDR3 is 13 amino acids long. Germline lookup yields CDR1 SEHNR and CDR2 FQNEAQ (reference sequence). CDR3 sequence: CASSRVDTGELFF. As DNA, the CDR3 is TGTGCCAGCAGCCGGGTCGACACCGGGGAGCTGTTTTTT.

This clone was picked up a small number of times. The chain carries TRBV11-3 and TRBJ1-5; D ambiguous. Germline V gene lookup returns CDR1 SGHNT and CDR2 YENEEA. The V gene lost 5 bases and the J gene lost 6 bases, with 11 bases spanning the gap. This CDR3 has 13 amino acids. CDR3 DNA: TGTGCCAGCAGCCTTGTGGTAGGTCAGCCCCAGCATTTT. Translated: CASSLVVGQPQHF. Variable domain in full (rest from reference TRBV11-3 and TRBJ1-5): EAGVVQSPRYKIIEKKQPVAFWCNPISGHNTLYWYLQNLGQGPELLIRYENEEAVDDSQLPKDRFSAERLKGVDSTLKIQPAELGDSAVYLCASSLVVGQPQHFGDGTRLSIL.

About this clone itself: Within the sample, other DNA sequences also encode this same CDR3. This sequence joins TRBV5-1 and TRBJ2-1; 9 nucleotides align to TRBD2. This CDR3 has 16 residues. J was trimmed by 6 bases and V by 2 bases; bases with no gene match: 9. The germline V gene encodes CDR1 SGHRS and CDR2 YFSETQ. This chain's CDR3 is CASSLGGLAGVNEQFF. CDR3 DNA: TGCGCCAGCAGCTTAGGTGGATTAGCGGGAGTCAATGAGCAGTTCTTC. The entire variable domain, with the rest obtained from reference TRBV5-1 and TRBJ2-1, is as follows: KAGVTQTPRYLIKTRGQQVTLSCSPISGHRSVSWYQQTPGQGLQFLFEYFSETQRNKGNFPGRFSGRQFSNSRSEMNVSTLELGDSALYLCASSLGGLAGVNEQFFGPGTRLTVL.

This clone was seen once. V gene TRBV6-1 combines with J gene TRBJ1-5; D is unresolved. The CDR3 sequence is 12 residues long. The germline gives CDR1 MNHNS, CDR2 SASEGT. Trimming removed 3 bases at V and 7 bases at J, with 7 bases between. The DNA of the CDR3 is TGTGCCAGCAGTGATAGGATCCAGCCCCAGCATTTT. Its translation: CASSDRIQPQHF.

The chain has TRBV6-5 and TRBJ2-2; no definite D call. V lost 5 bases and J 7 bases, leaving 14 bases between the germline ends. CDR3 length equals 14 residues. Germline V gene sequence: CDR1 MNHEY, CDR2 SVGAGI. The CDR3 spells CASSPRFGDGELFF. The CDR3 region has the DNA TGTGCCAGCAGTCCTAGATTCGGAGACGGGGAGCTGTTTTTT.

V gene TRBV6-5 combines with J gene TRBJ1-2, with D possibly matching TRBD1 (6 bases). Germline V CDR1 and CDR2: MNHEY, SVGAGI. Trimming removed 5 bases from V and 2 bases from J, with 15 bases in between. The CDR3 spans 15 residues. CDR3 DNA: TGTGCCAGCAGTCCCCGACAGGAAAGAAACTATGGCTACACCTTC. It yields the protein CASSPRQERNYGYTF.

This chain joins TRBV11-2 and TRBJ2-5, with D maybe TRBD1 (6 bases). The germline V gene has CDR1 SGHAT and CDR2 FQNNGV. The CDR3 extends over 14 amino acids. The V gene lost 1 base and the J gene lost 4 bases, with 10 bases spanning the gap. The CDR3 here is CASSLVVGGETQYF. In DNA form, the CDR3 reads TGTGCCAGCAGCTTAGTCGTAGGGGGAGAGACCCAGTACTTC.

As to this clone: Distinct nucleotide sequences in the sample also encode this CDR3. The chain combines TRBV5-1 with TRBJ2-7; TRBD1 matches 10 bases. The V gene end was trimmed by 1 base and the J gene end by 7 bases; junction bases not matched to a gene: 8. The CDR3 totals 15 residues. From germline, CDR1 is SGHRS and CDR2 YFSETQ. CDR3 DNA: TGCGCCAGCAGCTTGTTGGGACAGGGGTCGGGGGAGCAGTACTTC. Amino acids: CASSLLGQGSGEQYF.

The V and J genes are TRBV2 and TRBJ1-5, with D tentatively TRBD1 (5 bases). Germline V lookup: CDR1 SNHLY, CDR2 FYNNEI. The V and J ends lost 4 bases and 7 bases respectively, with 17 bases between them. The length of the CDR3 is 15 residues. Here the CDR3 DNA reads TGTGCCAGCAGTGGGGGCAGTACTGCGGTGCAGCCCCAGCATTTT. Translated, it gives CASSGGSTAVQPQHF.

The V and J genes are TRBV4-1 and TRBJ2-4; the D is unclear. CDR1 is MGHRA and CDR2 is YSYEKL in the germline V gene. Trimming cost V 3 bases and J 15 bases, with 18 bases left between them. The CDR3 is 13 amino acids. The CDR3 here is CASSHVVEARLYF. For the CDR3, the DNA is TGCGCCAGCAGCCACGTAGTAGAGGCACGTTTGTACTTC.